This TCR beta chain was captured in a study of blood T cell repertoires in COVID-19. Whole-study context: The United States, Italy and Spain were the sources of the acute and convalescent COVID-19 samples. PBMCs, B-cell-depleted T cells, or T cells were the source of the cDNA or gDNA that made up the material.

Germline assignment: CDR1 LNHDA and CDR2 SQIVND (reference sequence). Trimming left V 3 bases short and J 7 bases short, with 14 bases between. The CDR3 is 14 residues long. Under the authors' procedure: Reference gene primer amplification yielded estimated nucleated cell counts. Profiling relied on immunoSEQ multiplex PCR, and the TCRdb table lists in-frame clones only, not all of them. Clonal size and the V and J genes are those of that table, whereas D and trimming came from the DNA. The sample carries roughly 100,000 clones, around 86% recorded once. V is TRBV19 and J is TRBJ2-3; possibly TRBD1 for D (6 bases). The TCR sequence derives from a man older than 75 with acute or convalescent COVID-19. Sequencing was carried out using peripheral blood. CDR3 bases: TGTGCCAGTAGTATCTGGGGGCAAAGAAATACGCAGTATTTT. Translation: CASSIWGQRNTQYF.